The TCR beta chain described here comes from a study of blood T cell repertoires in COVID-19. The junction had 6 bases not matched to a gene; V was cut back by 4 bases and J by 4 bases. Germline V gene lookup returns CDR1 SGDLS and CDR2 YYNGEE. The CDR3 totals 14 residues. In the original analysis: Estimation of nucleated cell counts relied on the amplification of reference gene primers. Measured with immunoSEQ multiplex PCR; TCRdb has only the in-frame clones, and not every one. The V and J calls and the clone size are those of that table, but D and trimming were determined from the DNA. The data hold about 140,000 clones, with roughly 90% observed a single time.

What was sequenced was peripheral blood. The sequence was collected from a man aged 45 to 65 with active or convalescent COVID-19. The chain uses TRBV9 and TRBJ2-7; 9 bases are a match to TRBD2. CDR3: CASSPAAGGYEQYF. CDR3 in DNA: TGTGCCAGCAGCCCGGCAGCGGGAGGATACGAGCAGTACTTC.